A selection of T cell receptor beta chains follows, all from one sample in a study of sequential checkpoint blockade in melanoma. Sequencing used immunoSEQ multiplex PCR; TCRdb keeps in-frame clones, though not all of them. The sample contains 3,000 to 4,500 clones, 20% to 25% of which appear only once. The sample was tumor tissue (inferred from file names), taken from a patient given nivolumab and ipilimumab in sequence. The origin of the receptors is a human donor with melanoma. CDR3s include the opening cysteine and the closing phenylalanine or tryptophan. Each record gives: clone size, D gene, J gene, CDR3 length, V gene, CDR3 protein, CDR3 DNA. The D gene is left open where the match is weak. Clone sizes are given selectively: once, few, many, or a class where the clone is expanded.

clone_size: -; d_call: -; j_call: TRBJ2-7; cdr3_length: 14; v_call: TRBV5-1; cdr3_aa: CASSFRGRSNEQYF; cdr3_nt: TGCGCCAGCAGCTTCCGGGGTAGAAGTAACGAGCAGTACTTC
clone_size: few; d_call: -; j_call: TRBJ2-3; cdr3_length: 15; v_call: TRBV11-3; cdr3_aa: CASSLEGRGSGTQYF; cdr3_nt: TGTGCCAGCAGCTTGGAGGGGAGGGGGAGCGGTACGCAGTATTTT
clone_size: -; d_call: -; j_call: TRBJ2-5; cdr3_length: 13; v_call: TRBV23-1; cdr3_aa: CASSPRSLETQYF; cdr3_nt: TGCGCCAGCAGCCCGAGGTCGCTGGAGACCCAGTACTTC
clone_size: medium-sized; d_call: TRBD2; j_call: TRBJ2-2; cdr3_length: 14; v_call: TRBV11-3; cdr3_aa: CASSRTSDTGELFF; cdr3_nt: TGTGCCAGCAGTAGGACTAGCGACACCGGGGAGCTGTTTTTT
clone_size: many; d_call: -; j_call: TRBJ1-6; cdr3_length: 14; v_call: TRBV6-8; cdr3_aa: CASSPGAPISPLHF; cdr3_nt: TGTGCCAGCAGTCCCGGGGCCCCAATATCACCCCTCCACTTT
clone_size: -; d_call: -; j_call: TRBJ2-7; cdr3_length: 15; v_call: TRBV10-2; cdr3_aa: CASSELGRDTYEQYF; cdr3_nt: TGCGCCAGCAGTGAGTTAGGTAGAGATACCTACGAGCAGTACTTC
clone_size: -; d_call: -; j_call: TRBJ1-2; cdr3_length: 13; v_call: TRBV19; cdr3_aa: CASSRAVLYGYTF; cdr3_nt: TGTGCCAGTAGTAGGGCAGTCTTATATGGCTACACCTTC
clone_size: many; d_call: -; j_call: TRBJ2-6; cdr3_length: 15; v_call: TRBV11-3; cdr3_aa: CASSYSASGANVLTF; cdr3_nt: TGTGCCAGCAGCTACTCCGCCTCTGGGGCCAACGTCCTGACTTTC
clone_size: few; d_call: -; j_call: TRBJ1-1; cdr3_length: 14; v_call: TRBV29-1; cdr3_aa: CSVAARGQASEAFF; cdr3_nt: TGCAGCGTTGCGGCCCGGGGCCAGGCGAGTGAAGCTTTCTTT
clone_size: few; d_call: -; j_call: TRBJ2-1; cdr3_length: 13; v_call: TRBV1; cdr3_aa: CAGARTSGNEQFF; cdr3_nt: TGCGCCGGGGCCAGGACTAGCGGCAATGAGCAGTTCTTC
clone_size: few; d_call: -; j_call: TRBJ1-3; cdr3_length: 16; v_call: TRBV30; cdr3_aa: CAWRRTTGFSGNTIYF; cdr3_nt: TGTGCCTGGAGGAGGACTACAGGGTTCTCTGGAAACACCATATATTTT
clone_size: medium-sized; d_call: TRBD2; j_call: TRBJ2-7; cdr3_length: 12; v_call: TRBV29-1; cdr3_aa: CSVSGGGYEQYF; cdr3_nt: TGCAGCGTTAGCGGGGGCGGATACGAGCAGTACTTC
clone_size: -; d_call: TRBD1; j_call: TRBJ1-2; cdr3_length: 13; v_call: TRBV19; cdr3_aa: CASSGTERYGYTF; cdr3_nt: TGTGCCAGTAGTGGGACAGAACGCTATGGCTACACCTTC
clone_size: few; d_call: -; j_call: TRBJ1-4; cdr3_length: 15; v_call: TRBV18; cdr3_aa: CASSPGNGFNEKLFF; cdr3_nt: TGTGCCAGCTCACCTGGTAACGGCTTTAATGAAAAACTGTTTTTT
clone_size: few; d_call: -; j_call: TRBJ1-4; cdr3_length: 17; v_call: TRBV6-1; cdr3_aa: CASSEVQAPATNEKLFF; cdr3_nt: TGTGCCAGCAGTGAAGTGCAGGCCCCTGCAACTAATGAAAAACTGTTTTTT
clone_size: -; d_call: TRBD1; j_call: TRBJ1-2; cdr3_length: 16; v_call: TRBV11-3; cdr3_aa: CASSFRAGTGDFGYTF; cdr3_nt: TGTGCCAGCAGCTTTAGGGCGGGGACAGGGGATTTTGGCTACACCTTC
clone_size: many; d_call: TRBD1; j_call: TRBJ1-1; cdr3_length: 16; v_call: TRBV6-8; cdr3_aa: CASSRQGGGMNTEAFF; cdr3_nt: TGTGCCAGCAGTAGACAGGGAGGGGGGATGAACACTGAAGCTTTCTTT
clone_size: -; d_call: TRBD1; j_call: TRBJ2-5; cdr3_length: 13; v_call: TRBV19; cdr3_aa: CASINQGEETQYF; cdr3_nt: TGTGCCAGTATAAATCAGGGGGAAGAGACCCAGTACTTC
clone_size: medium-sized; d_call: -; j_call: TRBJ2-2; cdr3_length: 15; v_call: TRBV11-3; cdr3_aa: CASSPGAQYTGELFF; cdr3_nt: TGTGCCAGCAGCCCCGGAGCACAGTACACCGGGGAGCTGTTTTTT
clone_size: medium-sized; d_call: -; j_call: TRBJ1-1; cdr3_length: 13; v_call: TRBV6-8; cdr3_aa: CASSWGGYTEAFF; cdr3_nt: TGTGCCAGCAGTTGGGGGGGCTACACTGAAGCTTTCTTT
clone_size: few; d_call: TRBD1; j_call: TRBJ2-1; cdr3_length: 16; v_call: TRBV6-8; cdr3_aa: CASSYPQGQGVNEQFF; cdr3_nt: TGTGCCAGCAGTTACCCCCAGGGACAGGGAGTTAATGAGCAGTTCTTC
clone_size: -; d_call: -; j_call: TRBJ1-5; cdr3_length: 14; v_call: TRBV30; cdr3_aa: CAWSTGPSNSAQHF; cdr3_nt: TGTGCCTGGAGTACCGGTCCCTCGAATTCAGCCCAGCATTTT
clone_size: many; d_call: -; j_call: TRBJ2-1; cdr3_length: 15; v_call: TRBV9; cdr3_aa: CASSVIADTYNEQFF; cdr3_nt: TGTGCCAGCAGCGTGATAGCGGACACCTACAATGAGCAGTTCTTC
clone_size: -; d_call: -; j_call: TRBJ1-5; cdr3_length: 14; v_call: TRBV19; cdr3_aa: CATRRSGGNQPQHF; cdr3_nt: TGTGCCACCCGCAGGTCGGGCGGCAATCAGCCCCAGCATTTT
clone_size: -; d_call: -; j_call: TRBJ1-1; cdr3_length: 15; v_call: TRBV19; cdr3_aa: CASSIARDGHTEAFF; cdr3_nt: TGTGCCAGTAGTATAGCACGGGACGGCCACACTGAAGCTTTCTTT
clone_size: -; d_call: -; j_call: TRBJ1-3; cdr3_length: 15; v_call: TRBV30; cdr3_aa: CARGQLSLSGNTIYF; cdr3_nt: TGTGCCAGAGGACAGCTCTCCCTCTCTGGAAACACCATATATTTT
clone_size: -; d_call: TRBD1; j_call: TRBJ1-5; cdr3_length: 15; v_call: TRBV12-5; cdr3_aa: CASASGGRGNQPQHF; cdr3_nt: TGTGCTAGTGCCTCAGGGGGTCGGGGCAATCAGCCCCAGCATTTT
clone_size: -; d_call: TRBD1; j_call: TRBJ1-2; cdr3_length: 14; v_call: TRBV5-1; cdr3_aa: CASSLAQGARGYTF; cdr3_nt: TGCGCCAGCAGCTTGGCACAGGGGGCGCGTGGCTACACCTTC
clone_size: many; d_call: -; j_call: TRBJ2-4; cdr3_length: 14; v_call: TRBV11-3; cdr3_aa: CASSLGGSKNIQYF; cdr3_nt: TGTGCCAGCAGCTTGGGGGGATCCAAAAACATTCAGTACTTC
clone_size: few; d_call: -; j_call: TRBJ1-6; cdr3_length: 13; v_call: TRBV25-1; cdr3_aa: CASSTHTDSPLHF; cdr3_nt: TGTGCCAGCAGTACCCACACGGATTCACCCCTCCACTTT
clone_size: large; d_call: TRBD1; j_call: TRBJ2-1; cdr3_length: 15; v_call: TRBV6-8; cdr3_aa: CASRRDRGFHNEQFF; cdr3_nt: TGTGCCAGCAGGAGGGACAGGGGATTCCACAATGAGCAGTTCTTC
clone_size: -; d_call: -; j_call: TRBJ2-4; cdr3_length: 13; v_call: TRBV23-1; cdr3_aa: CASSQSIGRVQYF; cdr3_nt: TGCGCCAGCAGTCAATCAATCGGGCGGGTTCAGTACTTC
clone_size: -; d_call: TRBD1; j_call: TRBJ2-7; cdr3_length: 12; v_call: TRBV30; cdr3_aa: CAWRQGAGEQYF; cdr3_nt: TGTGCCTGGAGGCAGGGGGCTGGAGAGCAGTACTTC
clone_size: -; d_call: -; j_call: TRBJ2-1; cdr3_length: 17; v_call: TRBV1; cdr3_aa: CASSQSRTTPSGNEQFF; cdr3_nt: TGCGCCAGCAGCCAATCGCGGACTACCCCTTCGGGGAATGAGCAGTTCTTC
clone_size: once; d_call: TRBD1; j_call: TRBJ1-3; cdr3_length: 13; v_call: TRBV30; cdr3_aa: CAGGQGAGNTIYF; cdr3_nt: TGTGCCGGGGGACAGGGGGCTGGAAACACCATATATTTT
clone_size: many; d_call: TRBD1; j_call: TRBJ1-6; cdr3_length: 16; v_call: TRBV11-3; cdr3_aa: CASSLVQGVANSPLHF; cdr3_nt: TGTGCCAGCAGCTTAGTGCAGGGGGTGGCTAATTCACCCCTCCACTTT
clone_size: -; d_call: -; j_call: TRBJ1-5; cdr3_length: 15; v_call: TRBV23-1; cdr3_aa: CASSQCLGGVQPQHF; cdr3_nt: TGCGCCAGCAGTCAATGCCTCGGGGGGGTACAGCCCCAGCATTTT
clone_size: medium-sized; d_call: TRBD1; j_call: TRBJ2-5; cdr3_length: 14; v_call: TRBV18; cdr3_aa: CASSPTGAVETQYF; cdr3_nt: TGTGCCAGCTCACCGACAGGGGCTGTGGAGACCCAGTACTTC
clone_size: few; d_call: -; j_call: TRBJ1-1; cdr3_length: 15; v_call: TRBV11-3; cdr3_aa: CASSLPQGPGTEAFF; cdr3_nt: TGTGCCAGCAGCTTACCACAGGGCCCGGGCACTGAAGCTTTCTTT
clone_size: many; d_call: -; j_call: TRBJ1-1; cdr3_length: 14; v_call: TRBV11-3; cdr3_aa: CASSLEGGSAEAFF; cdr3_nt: TGTGCCAGCAGCTTAGAGGGAGGAAGTGCTGAAGCTTTCTTT
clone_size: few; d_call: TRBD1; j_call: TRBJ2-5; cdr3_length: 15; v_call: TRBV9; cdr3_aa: CASSDKRDREETQYF; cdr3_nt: TGTGCCAGCAGTGACAAGCGTGACAGGGAAGAGACCCAGTACTTC
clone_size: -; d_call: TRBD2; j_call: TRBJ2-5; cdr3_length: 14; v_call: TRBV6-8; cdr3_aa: CASRTSGGPETQYF; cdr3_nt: TGTGCCAGCAGAACTAGCGGGGGACCCGAGACCCAGTACTTC
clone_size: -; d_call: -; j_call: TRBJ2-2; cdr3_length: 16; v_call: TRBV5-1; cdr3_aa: CASSLQGGENTGELFF; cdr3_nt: TGCGCCAGCAGCTTGCAGGGCGGCGAGAACACCGGGGAGCTGTTTTTT
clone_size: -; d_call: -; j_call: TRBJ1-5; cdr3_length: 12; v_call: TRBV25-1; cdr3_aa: CASQGVGQPQHF; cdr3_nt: TGTGCCAGTCAGGGTGTTGGGCAGCCCCAGCATTTT
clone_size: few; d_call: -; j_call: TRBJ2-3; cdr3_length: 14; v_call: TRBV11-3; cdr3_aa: CASSFGGPTDTQYF; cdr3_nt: TGTGCCAGCAGCTTCGGGGGGCCGACAGATACGCAGTATTTT
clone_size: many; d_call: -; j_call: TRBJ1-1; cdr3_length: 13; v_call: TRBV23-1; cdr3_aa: CASSPTGAPEAFF; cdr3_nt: TGCGCCAGCAGCCCCACGGGGGCCCCTGAAGCTTTCTTT
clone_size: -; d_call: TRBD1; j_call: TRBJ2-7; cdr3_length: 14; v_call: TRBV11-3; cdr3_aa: CASSSTGGPYEQYF; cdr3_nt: TGTGCCAGCAGCTCTACAGGGGGCCCCTACGAGCAGTACTTC
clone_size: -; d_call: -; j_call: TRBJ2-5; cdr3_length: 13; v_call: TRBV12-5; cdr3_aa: CASNPGLSKTQYF; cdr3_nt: TGTGCCAGCAATCCAGGACTCAGCAAGACCCAGTACTTC
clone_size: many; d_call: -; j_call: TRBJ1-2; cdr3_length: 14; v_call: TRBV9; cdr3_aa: CASSVYGRDSGYTF; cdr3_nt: TGTGCCAGCAGCGTGTACGGTCGAGACTCTGGCTACACCTTC
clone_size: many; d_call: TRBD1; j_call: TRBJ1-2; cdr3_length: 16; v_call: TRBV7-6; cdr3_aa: CASSLAPGGSLNGYTF; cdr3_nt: TGTGCCAGCAGCTTGGCACCAGGGGGTAGCCTTAATGGCTACACCTTC
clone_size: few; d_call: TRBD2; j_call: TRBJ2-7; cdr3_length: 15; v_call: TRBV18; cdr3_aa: CASSPRGGKTYEQYF; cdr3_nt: TGTGCCAGCTCACCTCGGGGGGGAAAAACCTACGAGCAGTACTTC
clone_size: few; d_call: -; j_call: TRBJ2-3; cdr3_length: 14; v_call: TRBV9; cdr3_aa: CASSVAGAITAQYF; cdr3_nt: TGTGCCAGCAGCGTAGCGGGGGCTATCACTGCGCAGTATTTT
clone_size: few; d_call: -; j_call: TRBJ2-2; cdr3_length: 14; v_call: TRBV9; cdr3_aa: CASTGQGDTGELFF; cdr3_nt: TGTGCCAGCACGGGGCAGGGAGACACCGGGGAGCTGTTTTTT
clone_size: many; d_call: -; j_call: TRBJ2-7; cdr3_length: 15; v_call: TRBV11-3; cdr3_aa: CASSLVGASSYEQYF; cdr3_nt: TGTGCCAGCAGCTTAGTAGGGGCAAGCTCCTACGAGCAGTACTTC
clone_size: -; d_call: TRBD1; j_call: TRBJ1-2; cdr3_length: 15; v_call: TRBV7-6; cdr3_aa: CASSSTLQGLYGYTF; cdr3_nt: TGTGCCAGCTCTTCGACGTTACAGGGGCTCTATGGCTACACCTTC
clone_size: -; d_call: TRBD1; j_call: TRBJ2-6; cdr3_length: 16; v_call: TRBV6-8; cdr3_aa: CAIMPDRGSGANVLTF; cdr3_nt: TGTGCCATCATGCCGGACAGGGGGTCTGGGGCCAACGTCCTGACTTTC
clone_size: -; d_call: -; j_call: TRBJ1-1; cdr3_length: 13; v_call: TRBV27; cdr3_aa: CASSLFPDTEAFF; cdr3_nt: TGTGCCAGCAGTTTATTCCCAGACACTGAAGCTTTCTTT
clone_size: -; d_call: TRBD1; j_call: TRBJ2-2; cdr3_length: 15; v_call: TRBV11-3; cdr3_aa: CASSPDRGRTGELFF; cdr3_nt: TGTGCCAGCAGCCCGGACAGGGGGCGGACCGGGGAGCTGTTTTTT